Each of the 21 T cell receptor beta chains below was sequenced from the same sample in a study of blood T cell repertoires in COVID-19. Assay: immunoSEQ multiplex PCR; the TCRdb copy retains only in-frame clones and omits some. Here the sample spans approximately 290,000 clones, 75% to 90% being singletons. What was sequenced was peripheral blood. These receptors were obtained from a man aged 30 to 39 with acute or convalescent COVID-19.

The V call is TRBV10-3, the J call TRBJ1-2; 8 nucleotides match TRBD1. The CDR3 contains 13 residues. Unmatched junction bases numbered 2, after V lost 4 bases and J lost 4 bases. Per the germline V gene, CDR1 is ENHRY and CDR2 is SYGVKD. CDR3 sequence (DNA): TGTGCCATCAGTGGGGACAGGAGCTATGGCTACACCTTC. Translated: CAISGDRSYGYTF.

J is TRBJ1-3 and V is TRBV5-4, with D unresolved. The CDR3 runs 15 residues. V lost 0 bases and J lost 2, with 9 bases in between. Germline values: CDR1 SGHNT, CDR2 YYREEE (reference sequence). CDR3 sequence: CASSLGLTPGNTIYF. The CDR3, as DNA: TGTGCCAGCAGCTTGGGACTTACTCCTGGAAACACCATATATTTT.

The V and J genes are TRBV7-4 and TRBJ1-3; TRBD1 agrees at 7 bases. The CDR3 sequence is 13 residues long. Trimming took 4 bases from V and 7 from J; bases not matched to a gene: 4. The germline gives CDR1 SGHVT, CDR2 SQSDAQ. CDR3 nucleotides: TGTGCCAGCAGCTCGACAGGGATGAACACCATATATTTT. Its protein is CASSSTGMNTIYF.

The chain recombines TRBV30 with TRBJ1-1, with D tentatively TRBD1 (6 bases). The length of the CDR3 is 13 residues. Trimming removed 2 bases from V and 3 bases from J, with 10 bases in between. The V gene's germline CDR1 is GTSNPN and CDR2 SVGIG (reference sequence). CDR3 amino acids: CAWSRGGDTEAFF. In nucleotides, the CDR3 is TGTGCCTGGAGTAGGGGGGGTGACACTGAAGCTTTCTTT.

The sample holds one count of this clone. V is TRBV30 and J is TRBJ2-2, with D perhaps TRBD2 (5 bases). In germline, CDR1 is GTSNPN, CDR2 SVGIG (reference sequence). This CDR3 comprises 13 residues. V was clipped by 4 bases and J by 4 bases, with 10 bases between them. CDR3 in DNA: TGTGCCTGGACGGACTGGGGCACCGGGGAGCTGTTTTTT. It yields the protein CAWTDWGTGELFF.

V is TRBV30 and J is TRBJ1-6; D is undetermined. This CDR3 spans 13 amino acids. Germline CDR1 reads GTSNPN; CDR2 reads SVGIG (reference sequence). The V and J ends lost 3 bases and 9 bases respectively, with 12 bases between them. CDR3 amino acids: CAWRQFDGSPLHF. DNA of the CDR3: TGTGCCTGGAGGCAGTTTGATGGTTCACCCCTCCACTTT.

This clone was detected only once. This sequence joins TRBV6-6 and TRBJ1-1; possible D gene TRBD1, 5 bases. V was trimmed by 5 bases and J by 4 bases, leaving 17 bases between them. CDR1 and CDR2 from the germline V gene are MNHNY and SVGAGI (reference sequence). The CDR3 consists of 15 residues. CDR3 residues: CASSERTPGGTEAFF. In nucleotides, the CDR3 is TGTGCCAGCAGTGAGAGGACTCCGGGGGGCACTGAAGCTTTCTTT.

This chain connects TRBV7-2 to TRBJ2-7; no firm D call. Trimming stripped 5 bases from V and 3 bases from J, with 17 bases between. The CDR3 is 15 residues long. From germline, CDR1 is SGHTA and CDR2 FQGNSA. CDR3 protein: CASSLRSDPGYEQYF. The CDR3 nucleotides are TGTGCCAGCAGCCTGCGTAGTGACCCAGGCTACGAGCAGTACTTC.

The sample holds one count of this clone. CDR3 nucleotide sequence: TGTGCCAGCAGCCAACCCCGATTAACTAGCGGGGGGCCCTACGAGCAGTACTTC. Translating gives CASSQPRLTSGGPYEQYF. The chain recombines TRBV14 with TRBJ2-7; TRBD2 matches 12 bases. This CDR3 region has 18 residues. With 2 bases clipped from V and 2 bases from J, the junction kept 10 bases outside the gene matches. Germline V gene data show CDR1 as SGHDN and CDR2 as FVKESK.

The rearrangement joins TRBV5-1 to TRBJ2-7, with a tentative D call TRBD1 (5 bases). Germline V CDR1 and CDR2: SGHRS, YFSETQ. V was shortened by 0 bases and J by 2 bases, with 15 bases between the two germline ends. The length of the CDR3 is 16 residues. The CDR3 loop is CASSLDGQGLTYEQYF. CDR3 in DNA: TGCGCCAGCAGCTTGGATGGACAAGGATTAACCTACGAGCAGTACTTC.

CDR3 DNA sequence: TGTGCCAGCAGCTTAGTCGGCGGTGTTCTGGCGGGAGGGCGCCGGACCCAGTACTTC. Translating gives CASSLVGGVLAGGRRTQYF. The chain carries TRBV11-2 and TRBJ2-5, with 9 bases aligning to TRBD2. The ends lost 1 base at V and 7 bases at J; junction bases unmatched: 19. The CDR3 covers 19 residues. In germline, CDR1 is SGHAT, CDR2 FQNNGV.

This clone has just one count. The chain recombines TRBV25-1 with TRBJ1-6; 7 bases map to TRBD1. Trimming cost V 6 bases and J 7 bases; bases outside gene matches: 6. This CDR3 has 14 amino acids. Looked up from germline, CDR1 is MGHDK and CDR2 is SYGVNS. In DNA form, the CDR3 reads TGTGCCAGCAGGGGGGACAGAAAAAATTCACCCCTCCACTTT. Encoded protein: CASRGDRKNSPLHF.

The chain's CDR3 is CASSLVSWVGGLNTEAFF. The DNA of the CDR3 is TGTGCCAGCAGCTTGGTTAGTTGGGTCGGGGGTCTGAACACTGAAGCTTTCTTT. This chain links TRBV5-6 with TRBJ1-1; possible D gene TRBD1, 5 bases. The CDR3 has 18 amino acids. Germline V lookup: CDR1 SGHDT, CDR2 YYEEEE. Trimming removed 0 bases from V and 0 bases from J, with 18 bases in between.

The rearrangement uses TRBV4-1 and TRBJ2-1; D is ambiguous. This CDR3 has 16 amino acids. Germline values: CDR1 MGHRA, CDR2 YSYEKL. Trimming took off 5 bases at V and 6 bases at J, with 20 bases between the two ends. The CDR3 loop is CASSARLPLWLNEQFF. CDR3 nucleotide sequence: TGCGCCAGCAGCGCCCGACTCCCCTTGTGGCTCAATGAGCAGTTCTTC.

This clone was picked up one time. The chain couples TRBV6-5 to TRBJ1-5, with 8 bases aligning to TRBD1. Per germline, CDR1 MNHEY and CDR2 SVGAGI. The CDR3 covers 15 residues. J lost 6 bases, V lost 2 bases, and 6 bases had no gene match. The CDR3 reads CASSYRQGTGQPQHF. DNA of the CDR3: TGTGCCAGCAGTTACCGACAGGGGACAGGTCAGCCCCAGCATTTT.

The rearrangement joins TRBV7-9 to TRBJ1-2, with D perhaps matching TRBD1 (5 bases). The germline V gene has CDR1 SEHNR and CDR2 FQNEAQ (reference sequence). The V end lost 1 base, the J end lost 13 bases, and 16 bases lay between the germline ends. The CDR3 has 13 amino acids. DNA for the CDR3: TGTGCCAGCAGCTTAGTTGTGTCTGTCGGGGGCACCTTC. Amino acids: CASSLVVSVGGTF.

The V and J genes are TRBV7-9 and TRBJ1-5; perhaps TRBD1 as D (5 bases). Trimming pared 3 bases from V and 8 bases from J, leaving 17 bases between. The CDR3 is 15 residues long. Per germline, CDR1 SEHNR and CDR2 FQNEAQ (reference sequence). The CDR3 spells CASSLSGAQGEPQHF. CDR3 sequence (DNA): TGTGCCAGCAGCTTGTCGGGCGCGCAGGGCGAGCCCCAGCATTTT.

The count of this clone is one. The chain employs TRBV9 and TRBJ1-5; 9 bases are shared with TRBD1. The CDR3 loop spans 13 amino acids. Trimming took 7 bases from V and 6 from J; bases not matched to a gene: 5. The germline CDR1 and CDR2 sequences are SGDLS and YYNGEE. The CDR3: CASGTGTGQPQHF. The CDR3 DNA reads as TGTGCCAGCGGGACAGGGACGGGTCAGCCCCAGCATTTT.

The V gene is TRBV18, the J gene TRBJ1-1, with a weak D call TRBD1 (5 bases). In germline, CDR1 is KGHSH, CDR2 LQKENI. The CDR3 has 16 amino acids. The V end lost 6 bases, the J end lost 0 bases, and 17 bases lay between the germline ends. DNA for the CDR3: TGTGCCAGCTCGAAATCCGAGAGGACATTGAACACTGAAGCTTTCTTT. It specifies CASSKSERTLNTEAFF.

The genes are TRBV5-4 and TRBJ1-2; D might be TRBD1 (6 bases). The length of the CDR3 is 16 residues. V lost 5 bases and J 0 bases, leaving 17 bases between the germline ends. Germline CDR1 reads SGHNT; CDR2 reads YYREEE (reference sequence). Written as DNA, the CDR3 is TGTGCCAGCAGTTCCGCGCTGGACAGAGCTAACTATGGCTACACCTTC. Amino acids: CASSSALDRANYGYTF.

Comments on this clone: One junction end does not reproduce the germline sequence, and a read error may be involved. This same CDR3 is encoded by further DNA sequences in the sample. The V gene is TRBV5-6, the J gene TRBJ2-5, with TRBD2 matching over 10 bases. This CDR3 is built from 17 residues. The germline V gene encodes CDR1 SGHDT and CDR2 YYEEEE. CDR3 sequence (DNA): TGTGCCAGCAGCTTGCGCCTTAGCGGGGGGTACCAAGAAACCCAGTACTTC. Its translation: CASSLRLSGGYQETQYF.